This entry lists 29 T cell receptor beta chains sequenced from one sample in a study of shared clonotypes between healthy human individuals. Repertoires were generated with immunoSEQ multiplex PCR, while TCRdb's copy carries only in-frame clones and drops some. The sample yields about 2 million clones, roughly 95% seen once. Naive CD8 cells, CD45RO-negative and positively selected for CCR7, excluded terminally differentiated effector memory CD45RA+ cells. Sequencing was done on a sample of naive CD8+ T cells sorted from blood. Receptors were obtained from a man aged 18 to 30 in good health.

The chain employs TRBV27 and TRBJ2-6; perhaps TRBD2 as D (5 bases). CDR1 is MNHEY and CDR2 is SMNVEV in the germline V gene (reference sequence). Trimming left V 4 bases short and J 0 bases short, with 7 bases between. The CDR3 runs to 15 residues. The CDR3 DNA sequence: TGTGCCAGCAGTTCGGGGAGCTCTGGGGCCAACGTCCTGACTTTC. It encodes CASSSGSSGANVLTF.

This rearrangement joins TRBV6-1 to TRBJ2-2; 9 bases align to TRBD1. V lost 4 bases and J lost 10; bases outside the gene matches: 7. There are 14 residues in the CDR3. Germline-derived CDR1 and CDR2 are MNHNS and SASEGT. The CDR3 coding sequence is TGTGCCAGCAGTGCAAACAGGGGGCGCGAGGAGCTGTTTTTT. Encoded protein: CASSANRGREELFF.

This chain links TRBV27 with TRBJ1-1; D call uncertain. V was shortened by 5 bases and J by 0 bases, with 7 bases between the two germline ends. The CDR3 extends over 13 amino acids. Germline V gives CDR1 MNHEY, CDR2 SMNVEV (reference sequence). CDR3 protein: CASSELLNTEAFF. The CDR3 DNA reads as TGTGCCAGCAGTGAACTTCTGAACACTGAAGCTTTCTTT.

With regard to this clone: The sample holds other DNA sequences that translate to the same CDR3. The chain is built from TRBV9 and TRBJ2-3; 7 bases line up with TRBD2. Germline loops: CDR1 SGDLS, CDR2 YYNGEE. Trimming at V came to 2 bases and at J to 0 bases, leaving 6 bases not matched to a gene. This CDR3 region has 16 residues. Written as DNA, the CDR3 is TGTGCCAGCAGCGTTGGGGGAGGGGAGAGCACAGATACGCAGTATTTT. Translated: CASSVGGGESTDTQYF.

The V call is TRBV7-9, the J call TRBJ2-3; D is undetermined. Looked up from germline, CDR1 is SEHNR and CDR2 is FQNEAQ (reference sequence). Trimming took off 4 bases at V and 0 bases at J, with 14 bases between the two ends. The CDR3 contains 16 residues. CDR3: CASSSIVSLSTDTQYF. The CDR3 DNA follows: TGTGCCAGCAGCTCTATAGTGTCCCTGAGCACAGATACGCAGTATTTT.

This sequence joins TRBV13 and TRBJ2-7; 7 nucleotides line up with TRBD1. The CDR3 runs to 14 residues. CDR1 is PRHDT and CDR2 is FYEKMQ in the germline V gene (reference sequence). Trimming cost V 4 bases and J 4 bases; bases outside gene matches: 7. Here the CDR3 reads CASSSGQREYEQYF. DNA of the CDR3: TGTGCCAGCAGCTCGGGACAGCGAGAATACGAGCAGTACTTC. Using reference TRBV13 and TRBJ2-7 for the parts outside the CDR3, the full variable domain is AAGVIQSPRHLIKEKRETATLKCYPIPRHDTVYWYQQGPGQDPQFLISFYEKMQSDKGSIPDRFSAQQFSDYHSELNMSSLELGDSALYFCASSSGQREYEQYFGPGTRLTVT.

The chain links TRBV10-1 to TRBJ2-7, with no clear D. CDR1 is WNHNN, CDR2 SYGVQD, per germline (reference sequence). This CDR3 is built from 13 residues. V lost 3 bases to trimming and J lost 2 bases, with 8 bases between them. The chain's CDR3 is CASSESPAYEQYF. DNA for the CDR3: TGCGCCAGCAGTGAATCCCCAGCCTACGAGCAGTACTTC.

This clone was recorded only once. In nucleotides, the CDR3 is TGTGCCAGCAGCGAAGACAGTCTAGTCAGCTATGGCTACACCTTC. This codes for CASSEDSLVSYGYTF. V and J are TRBV11-2 and TRBJ1-2; possibly TRBD1 for D (5 bases). Between the trimmed V and J ends, which lost 5 bases and 4 bases, there was a span of 17 bases. Germline V gene sequence: CDR1 SGHAT, CDR2 FQNNGV. The CDR3 length is 15 residues.

This chain uses TRBV5-4 with TRBJ2-7; D is perhaps TRBD2 (5 bases). CDR1 is SGHNT, CDR2 YYREEE, per germline (reference sequence). Trimming removed 0 bases from V and 5 bases from J, with 12 bases in between. This CDR3 comprises 14 residues. In DNA form, the CDR3 reads TGTGCCAGCAGCTTGGGGGAGCCAGCCCACGAGCAGTACTTC. Encoded protein: CASSLGEPAHEQYF.

This chain joins TRBV6-5 and TRBJ1-1; the D is unclear. V was trimmed by 0 bases and J by 0 bases, leaving 11 bases between them. The CDR3 runs 16 residues. Germline V gives CDR1 MNHEY, CDR2 SVGAGI. DNA of the CDR3: TGTGCCAGCAGTTACTCGTTGGCAGCTATGAACACTGAAGCTTTCTTT. Its translation: CASSYSLAAMNTEAFF.

The J gene is TRBJ2-1, the V gene TRBV11-2; 14 bases match TRBD2. The CDR3 loop spans 17 amino acids. Germline V CDR1 and CDR2: SGHAT, FQNNGV. Trimming removed 4 bases from V and 7 bases from J; junction bases left unmatched: 9. This CDR3 is CASSSSGLAGEDNEQFF. DNA for the CDR3: TGTGCCAGCAGCTCTTCGGGACTAGCGGGAGAGGATAATGAGCAGTTCTTC.

For this clone: Other DNA variants within this sample encode the same CDR3. The chain recombines TRBV6-5 with TRBJ2-1; D ambiguous. The germline CDR1 and CDR2 sequences are MNHEY and SVGAGI. This CDR3 comprises 12 residues. The V gene lost 1 base and the J gene lost 7 bases, with 5 bases spanning the gap. Here the CDR3 DNA reads TGTGCCAGCAGTTACTTGGGAAATGAGCAGTTCTTC. Encoded protein: CASSYLGNEQFF.

V gene TRBV6-1 combines with J gene TRBJ1-3; D remains unclear. Trimming cost V 2 bases and J 8 bases, with 10 bases left between them. The CDR3 length is 13 residues. Germline V lookup: CDR1 MNHNS, CDR2 SASEGT. The CDR3 DNA is TGTGCCAGCAGTGAACGCGGGTTAGACACCATATATTTT. Its translation: CASSERGLDTIYF.

The V and J genes are TRBV28 and TRBJ1-5; TRBD1 aligns across 9 bases. V lost 6 bases, J lost 6 bases, and 12 bases stayed unmatched. This CDR3 is built from 16 residues. The germline gives CDR1 MDHEN, CDR2 SYDVKM. CDR3 nucleotides: TGTGCCAGCAGCCTAAGGGCCGGGACAGGGAGTCAGCCCCAGCATTTT. This codes for CASSLRAGTGSQPQHF.

CDR3 DNA sequence: TGTGCCTGGAGCCACCGGGGACTAGCCGTAGAAGAGCAGTACTTC. Translated: CAWSHRGLAVEEQYF. The chain joins TRBV30 to TRBJ2-5; TRBD2 matches 9 bases. The CDR3 has 15 residues. Germline lookup yields CDR1 GTSNPN and CDR2 SVGIG (reference sequence). The junction had 16 bases not matched to a gene; V was cut back by 3 bases and J by 11 bases.

This chain links TRBV5-4 with TRBJ1-2, with 7 bases that match TRBD1. This CDR3 is built from 13 residues. From germline, CDR1 is SGHNT and CDR2 YYREEE (reference sequence). Losses at the gene ends were 1 base for V and 8 bases for J; bases not matched to a gene: 5. The CDR3 DNA reads TGTGCCAGCAGCTTGTCAGGGGGTTGGGGCTACACCTTC. Amino acid sequence: CASSLSGGWGYTF.

This chain links TRBV7-6 with TRBJ2-5, with 10 bases that match TRBD2. The CDR3 contains 15 residues. Germline V CDR1 and CDR2: SGHVS, FNYEAQ. Trimming took 6 bases from V and 1 from J; bases not matched to a gene: 5. The CDR3 loop reads CASSFLAGAQETQYF. In DNA, the CDR3 is TGTGCCAGCAGTTTCCTAGCGGGGGCCCAAGAGACCCAGTACTTC.

This clone came up a few times. This chain uses TRBV7-9 with TRBJ1-1; tentatively, D is TRBD1 (6 bases). Germline loops: CDR1 SEHNR, CDR2 FQNEAQ (reference sequence). The CDR3 length is 13 residues. V was shortened by 10 bases and J by 1 base, with 13 bases between the two germline ends. CDR3 loop: CANTPRGNTEAFF. In nucleotides, the CDR3 is TGTGCCAATACCCCCAGGGGGAACACTGAAGCTTTCTTT.

The J gene is TRBJ2-3, the V gene TRBV9, with 8 bases that match TRBD2. The CDR3 has 15 amino acids. Germline V gene sequence: CDR1 SGDLS, CDR2 YYNGEE. V was clipped by 1 base and J by 5 bases; unmatched bases: 6. This CDR3 is CASSVTRGGQDTQYF. For the CDR3, the DNA is TGTGCCAGCAGCGTAACCCGCGGGGGGCAAGATACGCAGTATTTT.

The CDR3 nucleotides read TGCGCCAGCAGCCTGACAGGGGGTGGCTACACCTTC. As protein: CASSLTGGGYTF. The chain recombines TRBV4-1 with TRBJ1-2; 9 bases are shared with TRBD1. CDR3 length equals 12 residues. Germline CDR1 and CDR2: MGHRA and YSYEKL. V gave up 4 bases and J gave up 7 bases; unmatched junction bases: 1.

Notes on this clone: A much larger clone lies a single base off, so this may be a read error. Other DNA sequences of this sample code for an identical CDR3. The chain is built from TRBV9 and TRBJ1-1; TRBD1 might be the D (5 bases). CDR3 size: 13 residues. The germline V gene has CDR1 SGDLS and CDR2 YYNGEE. V was shortened by 0 bases and J by 3 bases, with 6 bases between the two germline ends. The CDR3 here is CASSVAGDTEAFF. The CDR3 DNA follows: TGTGCCAGCAGCGTAGCGGGGGACACTGAAGCTTTCTTT.

Notes on this clone: Other DNA sequences of this sample code for an identical CDR3. This sequence joins TRBV29-1 and TRBJ1-2; weak D call: TRBD1 (5 bases). V was trimmed by 0 bases and J by 4 bases, leaving 6 bases between them. CDR3 length equals 12 residues. Germline V CDR1 and CDR2: SQVTM, ANQGSEA. CDR3 amino acids: CSVEEDIYGYTF. The CDR3 nucleotides are TGCAGCGTTGAAGAGGACATCTATGGCTACACCTTC.

This sequence joins TRBV6-5 and TRBJ1-2; 8 positions agree with TRBD1. The CDR3 loop spans 16 amino acids. The germline gives CDR1 MNHEY, CDR2 SVGAGI. J lost 4 bases, V lost 0 bases, and 7 bases had no gene match. The CDR3 DNA sequence: TGTGCCAGCAGTTACTCTCCAGGACAGGGCCCCTATGGCTACACCTTC. Its protein is CASSYSPGQGPYGYTF.

The V and J genes are TRBV2 and TRBJ1-2, with 7 bases that match TRBD1. This CDR3 contains 14 residues. The germline V gene has CDR1 SNHLY and CDR2 FYNNEI. V lost 4 bases, J lost 4 bases, and 6 bases stayed unmatched. CDR3 region: CASSVGGAGYGYTF. The CDR3 coding sequence is TGTGCCAGCAGTGTAGGGGGCGCCGGCTATGGCTACACCTTC.

V gene TRBV27 combines with J gene TRBJ2-3; no clear D. This CDR3 is 15 amino acids long. Germline CDR1 is MNHEY and CDR2 is SMNVEV (reference sequence). Deletions cut 3 bases from V and 2 bases from J, with 12 bases between. CDR3: CASSLSWDATDTQYF. DNA for the CDR3: TGTGCCAGCAGTTTGTCCTGGGATGCCACAGATACGCAGTATTTT.

The rearrangement uses TRBV28 and TRBJ1-5, with 7 bases fitting TRBD1. Germline lookup yields CDR1 MDHEN and CDR2 SYDVKM. The CDR3 has 18 residues. J was trimmed by 0 bases and V by 5 bases; bases with no gene match: 13. Written as DNA, the CDR3 is TGTGCCAGCAGTACGGACAGGTTCTTGGGTTATAGCAATCAGCCCCAGCATTTT. Translated, it gives CASSTDRFLGYSNQPQHF.

This clone was seen only once. J is TRBJ2-7 and V is TRBV5-6; 9 positions agree with TRBD2. The CDR3 has 15 residues. Germline V gene data show CDR1 as SGHDT and CDR2 as YYEEEE. V lost 4 bases to trimming and J lost 2 bases; unmatched junction nucleotides: 7. CDR3 coding DNA: TGTGCCAGCAGCGGAGAGACTAGCGGAACCTACGAGCAGTACTTC. This codes for CASSGETSGTYEQYF.

The chain joins TRBV9 to TRBJ2-1; the match to TRBD1 covers 7 bases. Germline V gene sequence: CDR1 SGDLS, CDR2 YYNGEE. V shed 3 bases and J 5 bases; nucleotides not matched to a gene: 11. The CDR3 runs to 16 residues. The CDR3 spells CASSAPQGVENNEQFF. CDR3 sequence (DNA): TGTGCCAGCAGCGCCCCGCAGGGGGTGGAGAACAATGAGCAGTTCTTC.

The rearrangement links TRBV5-6 to TRBJ2-7; unclear D gene. Germline loops: CDR1 SGHDT, CDR2 YYEEEE. Trimming removed 0 bases from V and 3 bases from J, with 16 bases in between. There are 16 residues in the CDR3. The CDR3 region is CASSLGALAGVYEQYF. CDR3 nucleotide sequence: TGTGCCAGCAGCTTGGGGGCCTTGGCTGGGGTCTACGAGCAGTACTTC.